Included here is one TCR beta chain sequence, with context. In this sample, this clonotype turned up many times. Which antigen it targets is not known. Base quality data are lacking; no much larger clone is found one base away. There are 12 amino acids in the CDR3, from cysteine to phenylalanine inclusive. Only CDR3 DNA is held: 36 bases, read in frame from base 1. V is shortened by 8 bases, J by 1 base, and the region joining them spans 5 bases. cDNA was synthesized by template-switch 5'RACE using a primer carrying a 10-nucleotide random unique molecular identifier by which each TCR transcript was tagged. Every sequencing run covered 15-18 subjects and yielded more than 170 million TCR-beta sequences. Total RNA was extracted with the RNeasy kit. The KAPA Real-time Library Amplification kit was used to amplify TCR-beta VDJ regions with primers for the TCR constant region and the 5'RACE anchor. A first PCR added sample indexes and Illumina adaptors, and a second PCR then raised library yield. The roughly 650 bp TCR product was size-selected on a 2% E-gel SizeSelection system after Ampure bead purification. Before pooling, library quality was assessed on a Bioanalyzer, concentration was determined with Qubit, and library quantification was performed with the Kapa Library Quantification kit. An Illumina HiSeq 2500 was used to sequence the libraries paired-end at 2 x 150 bp. To increase sequence diversity, roughly 24-31% phiX was spiked into each library pool. From the authors' description of their analysis: Quality-filtered reads were processed with the UMI-based MiGEC pipeline, which removed over 75% of raw TCR sequences during error correction. VDJ genes were aligned to IMGT germline references, and each clonotype was defined by a unique CDR3 amino acid sequence together with V-J genes. Clonal expansion, Shannon diversity, and CDR3 relatedness (CalcPairwiseDistances, ClusterSamples) were evaluated with VDJtools, and phylogenetic trees were built with CLCbio workbench. A clone was classed as expanded if it had 8 or more unique UMIs, a cutoff based on coefficient-of-variation modelling across technical triplicates. TCRdb redid the processing of the public reads, applying fastp at Q25 and MiXCR, and retained in-frame beta chains. Identical CDR3 protein sequences are pooled into one entry, listed with their most common genes and DNA. For this entry, the V and J calls and clone size follow TCRdb and not the study's own pipeline. For this sample there are around 66,000 distinct CDR3 sequences; around 4.8% appear just once. Jointly, the top ten make up roughly 2.4% of the sample.

For unsorted PBMC libraries, 2 million PBMCs were used after storage in RNAlater at -80 degrees C until RNA extraction. The multiple sclerosis patients were enrolled in a US clinical protocol that used magnetic resonance imaging to evaluate disease progression. PBMCs were separated from peripheral blood using Ficoll-Hypaque density gradient centrifugation and then cryopreserved in liquid nitrogen. This sample is part of a study of neurological immune-mediated disorders (dated 2019 in TCRdb). Looking at the study overall: Among the approximately 35 multiple sclerosis patients, relapsing-remitting MS was present in some 31 and secondary progressive MS was present in 3. The study compared peripheral blood TCR-beta repertoires of HTLV-I-associated myelopathy (HAM/TSP) patients, multiple sclerosis patients and healthy controls using UMI-based sequencing. The roughly 110 TCR-beta libraries covered PBMC samples along with longitudinal samples, technical triplicates, and paired sorted CD4+ and CD8+ T-cell subsets. The cohort was made up of 65 to 75 subjects, consisting of roughly 15 HAM/TSP patients, approximately 35 multiple sclerosis patients and some 20 healthy controls. Here is what the overall study found, with its caveats: The highest TCR clonal expansion was observed in HAM/TSP patients, whereas the lowest was observed in MS patients, even when compared with healthy controls. No association of the MS cluster with clinical or MRI features was observed, and the need for larger cohorts was stated by the authors. No identical CDR3 amino acid sequences were shared among expanded clones across subjects, suggesting private TCR-beta repertoires in all groups. Repertoires from 18 of 34 MS patients were grouped by phylogenetic analysis into a cluster of related CDR3 sequences, suggesting a possible repertoire-level signature.

The sequence is built from TRBV12-3 or TRBV12-4 and TRBJ2-2; the D gene identity is not certain. The receptor was isolated from a woman in her 70s with multiple sclerosis. Sequenced: PBMCs. The CDR3 reads as follows: CASDLNTGELFF. The DNA sequence follows: TGTGCCAGCGACCTGAACACCGGGGAGCTGTTTTTT.